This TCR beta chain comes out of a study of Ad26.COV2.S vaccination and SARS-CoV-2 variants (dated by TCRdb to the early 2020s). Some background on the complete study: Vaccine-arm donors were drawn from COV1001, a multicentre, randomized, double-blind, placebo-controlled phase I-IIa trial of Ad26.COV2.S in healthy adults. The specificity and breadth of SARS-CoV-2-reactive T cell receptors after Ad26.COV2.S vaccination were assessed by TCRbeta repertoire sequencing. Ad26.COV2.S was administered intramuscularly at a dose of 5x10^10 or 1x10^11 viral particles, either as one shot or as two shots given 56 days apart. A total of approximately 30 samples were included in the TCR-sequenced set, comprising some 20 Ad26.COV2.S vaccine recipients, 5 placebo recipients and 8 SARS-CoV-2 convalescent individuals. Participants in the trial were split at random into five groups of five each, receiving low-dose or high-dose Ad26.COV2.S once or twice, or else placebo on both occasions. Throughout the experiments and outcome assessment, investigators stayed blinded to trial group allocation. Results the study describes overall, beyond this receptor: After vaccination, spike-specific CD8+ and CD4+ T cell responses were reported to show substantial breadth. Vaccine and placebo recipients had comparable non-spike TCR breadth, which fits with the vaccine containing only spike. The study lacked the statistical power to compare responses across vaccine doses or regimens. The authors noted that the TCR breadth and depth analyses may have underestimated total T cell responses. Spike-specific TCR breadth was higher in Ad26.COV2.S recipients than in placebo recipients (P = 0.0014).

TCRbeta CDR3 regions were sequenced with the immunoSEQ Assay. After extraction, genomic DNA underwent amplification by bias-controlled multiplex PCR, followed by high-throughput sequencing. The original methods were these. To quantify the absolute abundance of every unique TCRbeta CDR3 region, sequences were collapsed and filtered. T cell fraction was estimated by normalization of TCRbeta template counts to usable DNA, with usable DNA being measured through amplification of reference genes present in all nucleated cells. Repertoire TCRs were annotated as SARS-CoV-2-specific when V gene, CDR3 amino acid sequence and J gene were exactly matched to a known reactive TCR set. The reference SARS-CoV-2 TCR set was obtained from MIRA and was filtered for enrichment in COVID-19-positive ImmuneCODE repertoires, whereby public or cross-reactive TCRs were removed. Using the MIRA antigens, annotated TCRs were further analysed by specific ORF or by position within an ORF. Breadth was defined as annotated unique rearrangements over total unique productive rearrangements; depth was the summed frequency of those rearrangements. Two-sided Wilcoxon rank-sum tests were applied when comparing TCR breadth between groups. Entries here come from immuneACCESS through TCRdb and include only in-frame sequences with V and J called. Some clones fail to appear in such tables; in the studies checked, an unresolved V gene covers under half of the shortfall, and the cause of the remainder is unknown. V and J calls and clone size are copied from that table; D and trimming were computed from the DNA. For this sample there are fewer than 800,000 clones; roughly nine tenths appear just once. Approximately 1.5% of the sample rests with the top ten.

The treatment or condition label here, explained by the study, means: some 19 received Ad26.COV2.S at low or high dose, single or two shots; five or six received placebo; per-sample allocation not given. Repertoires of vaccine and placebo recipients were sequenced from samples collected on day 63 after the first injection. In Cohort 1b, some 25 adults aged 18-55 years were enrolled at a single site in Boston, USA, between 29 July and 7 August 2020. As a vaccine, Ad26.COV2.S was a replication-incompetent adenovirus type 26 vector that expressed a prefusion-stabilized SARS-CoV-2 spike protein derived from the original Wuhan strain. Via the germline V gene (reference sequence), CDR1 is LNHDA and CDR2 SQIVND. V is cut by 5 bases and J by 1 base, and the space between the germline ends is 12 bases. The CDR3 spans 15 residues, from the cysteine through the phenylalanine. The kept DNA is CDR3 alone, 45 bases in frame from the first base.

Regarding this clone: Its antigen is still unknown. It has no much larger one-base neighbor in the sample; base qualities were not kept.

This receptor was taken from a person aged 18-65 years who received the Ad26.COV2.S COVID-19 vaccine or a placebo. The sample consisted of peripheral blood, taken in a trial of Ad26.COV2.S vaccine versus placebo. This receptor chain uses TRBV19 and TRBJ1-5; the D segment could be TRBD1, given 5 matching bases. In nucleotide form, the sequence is TGTGCCAGTAGTGTTCTACAGGAGAGCAATCAGCCCCAGCATTTT. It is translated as CASSVLQESNQPQHF.